A selection of T cell receptor beta chains follows, all from one sample in a study of technical replicates of blood from a few donors. TCRdb's table, derived via immunoSEQ multiplex PCR, lists solely in-frame clones and lacks some. The sample holds more than 75,000 clones, 90% to 97% seen once. Sequences were obtained from T cells isolated from PBMCs. The source is a human donor in good health. Both conserved end residues are part of each CDR3. A D gene is named only where the DNA matches it firmly. Clone size is shown for a subset of rows, as once, few, many or a class of expanded clone.

V gene: TRBV29-1
clone size: .
D gene: TRBD1
J gene: TRBJ1-1
CDR3 protein: CSVDRGSIEAFF
CDR3 DNA: TGCAGCGTTGACAGGGGGTCGATTGAAGCTTTCTTT

V gene: TRBV6-6
clone size: .
D gene: TRBD1
J gene: TRBJ1-4
CDR3 protein: CASSTRQGGTNEKLFF
CDR3 DNA: TGTGCCAGCAGTACCAGACAGGGTGGAACTAATGAAAAACTGTTTTTT

V gene: TRBV14
clone size: .
D gene: TRBD2
J gene: TRBJ2-1
CDR3 protein: CASSQPSGSPYNEQFF
CDR3 DNA: TGTGCCAGCAGCCAACCCAGCGGGAGTCCCTACAATGAGCAGTTCTTC

V gene: TRBV9
clone size: few
D gene: .
J gene: TRBJ2-2
CDR3 protein: CASSVGGEPGELFF
CDR3 DNA: TGTGCCAGCAGCGTAGGTGGGGAGCCCGGGGAGCTGTTTTTT

V gene: TRBV14
clone size: .
D gene: TRBD1
J gene: TRBJ2-7
CDR3 protein: CASSQEQGIIYEQYF
CDR3 DNA: TGTGCCAGCAGCCAAGAACAGGGGATTATCTACGAGCAGTACTTC

V gene: TRBV14
clone size: .
D gene: .
J gene: TRBJ2-7
CDR3 protein: CASSQGMGVNYEQYF
CDR3 DNA: TGTGCCAGCAGCCAAGGGATGGGAGTTAACTACGAGCAGTACTTC

V gene: TRBV5-1
clone size: .
D gene: .
J gene: TRBJ2-2
CDR3 protein: CASSLNLQERVTGELFF
CDR3 DNA: TGCGCCAGCAGCCTCAATTTGCAGGAACGAGTCACCGGGGAGCTGTTTTTT

V gene: TRBV18
clone size: .
D gene: .
J gene: TRBJ1-1
CDR3 protein: CASSPRGRVNTEAFF
CDR3 DNA: TGTGCCAGCTCACCACGTGGGAGGGTCAACACTGAAGCTTTCTTT

V gene: TRBV5-6
clone size: .
D gene: TRBD2
J gene: TRBJ2-1
CDR3 protein: CASSLISSGFSSYNEQFF
CDR3 DNA: TGTGCCAGCAGCTTGATTTCTAGCGGGTTTAGCTCCTACAATGAGCAGTTCTTC

V gene: TRBV5-4
clone size: .
D gene: .
J gene: TRBJ1-1
CDR3 protein: CASSQDPRGGTEAFF
CDR3 DNA: TGTGCCAGCAGCCAAGACCCGAGGGGAGGGACTGAAGCTTTCTTT

V gene: TRBV12-5
clone size: once
D gene: .
J gene: TRBJ1-3
CDR3 protein: CASGLVPEENTIYF
CDR3 DNA: TGTGCTAGTGGTTTGGTACCGGAGGAAAACACCATATATTTT

V gene: TRBV6-4
clone size: .
D gene: .
J gene: TRBJ2-1
CDR3 protein: CASSDLGGSYNEQFF
CDR3 DNA: TGTGCCAGCAGTGACTTGGGGGGTTCCTACAATGAGCAGTTCTTC

V gene: TRBV4-1
clone size: .
D gene: .
J gene: TRBJ1-3
CDR3 protein: CASSQGQSAGNTIYF
CDR3 DNA: TGCGCCAGCAGCCAAGGACAGTCCGCTGGGAACACCATATATTTT

V gene: TRBV19
clone size: .
D gene: .
J gene: TRBJ2-7
CDR3 protein: CASSEGSYEQYF
CDR3 DNA: TGTGCCAGTAGTGAGGGATCCTACGAGCAGTACTTC

V gene: TRBV27
clone size: .
D gene: .
J gene: TRBJ1-1
CDR3 protein: CASRWGGNTEAFF
CDR3 DNA: TGTGCCAGTCGGTGGGGGGGGAACACTGAAGCTTTCTTT

V gene: TRBV6-6
clone size: .
D gene: .
J gene: TRBJ2-7
CDR3 protein: CACTEGYEQYF
CDR3 DNA: TGTGCCTGCACAGAGGGCTACGAGCAGTACTTC

V gene: TRBV9
clone size: .
D gene: TRBD2
J gene: TRBJ2-7
CDR3 protein: CASSVSGRKDEQYF
CDR3 DNA: TGTGCCAGCAGCGTTAGCGGGAGGAAAGACGAGCAGTACTTC

V gene: TRBV5-4
clone size: .
D gene: TRBD1
J gene: TRBJ2-2
CDR3 protein: CASSYGTGRVTGELFF
CDR3 DNA: TGTGCCAGCAGCTACGGGACAGGCCGGGTCACCGGGGAGCTGTTTTTT

V gene: TRBV4-2
clone size: .
D gene: .
J gene: TRBJ2-1
CDR3 protein: CASSQVPPYGETYNEQFF
CDR3 DNA: TGTGCCAGCAGCCAAGTCCCCCCTTACGGGGAAACCTACAATGAGCAGTTCTTC

V gene: TRBV28
clone size: .
D gene: .
J gene: TRBJ1-1
CDR3 protein: CATQGSTEAFF
CDR3 DNA: TGTGCCACCCAGGGGAGCACTGAAGCTTTCTTT

V gene: TRBV5-6
clone size: .
D gene: .
J gene: TRBJ2-7
CDR3 protein: CASSLQGIAYEQYF
CDR3 DNA: TGTGCCAGCAGCTTGCAGGGAATAGCCTACGAGCAGTACTTC

V gene: TRBV9
clone size: .
D gene: TRBD2
J gene: TRBJ2-1
CDR3 protein: CASSVEGLAGVRGYYNEQFF
CDR3 DNA: TGTGCCAGCAGCGTAGAAGGACTAGCGGGAGTCCGGGGATACTACAATGAGCAGTTCTTC

V gene: TRBV6-1
clone size: .
D gene: TRBD2
J gene: TRBJ2-1
CDR3 protein: CASSELASGVYNEQFF
CDR3 DNA: TGTGCCAGCAGTGAACTGGCTAGCGGGGTTTACAATGAGCAGTTCTTC

V gene: TRBV28
clone size: .
D gene: TRBD1
J gene: TRBJ2-7
CDR3 protein: CATFIRDRYEQYF
CDR3 DNA: TGTGCCACCTTTATCCGGGACAGGTACGAGCAGTACTTC

V gene: TRBV13
clone size: few
D gene: .
J gene: TRBJ1-1
CDR3 protein: CASSLRGLNTEAFF
CDR3 DNA: TGTGCCAGCAGCTTGAGGGGGTTGAACACTGAAGCTTTCTTT

V gene: TRBV20-1
clone size: .
D gene: .
J gene: TRBJ1-2
CDR3 protein: CSAQEGGYTF
CDR3 DNA: TGCAGTGCGCAGGAAGGTGGCTACACCTTC

V gene: TRBV30
clone size: .
D gene: .
J gene: TRBJ1-1
CDR3 protein: CAWSTLGGGDWNTEAFF
CDR3 DNA: TGTGCCTGGAGTACCCTCGGGGGGGGCGATTGGAACACTGAAGCTTTCTTT

V gene: TRBV5-8
clone size: .
D gene: .
J gene: TRBJ1-3
CDR3 protein: CASSFNSGNTIYF
CDR3 DNA: TGTGCCAGCAGCTTTAACTCTGGAAACACCATATATTTT

V gene: TRBV6-5
clone size: .
D gene: TRBD2
J gene: TRBJ2-2
CDR3 protein: CASSYSSGGGTGELFF
CDR3 DNA: TGTGCCAGCAGTTACTCATCGGGAGGAGGCACCGGGGAGCTGTTTTTT

V gene: TRBV19
clone size: .
D gene: .
J gene: TRBJ2-7
CDR3 protein: CATGSRDRDYEQYF
CDR3 DNA: TGTGCCACCGGGAGCCGGGACAGAGATTACGAGCAGTACTTC

V gene: TRBV29-1
clone size: .
D gene: .
J gene: TRBJ1-3
CDR3 protein: CSVGGGNSGNTIYF
CDR3 DNA: TGCAGCGTTGGGGGCGGGAACTCTGGAAACACCATATATTTT

V gene: TRBV7-2
clone size: .
D gene: .
J gene: TRBJ1-2
CDR3 protein: CASSFLRGRLFYGYTF
CDR3 DNA: TGTGCCAGCAGCTTCTTAAGGGGCAGGCTTTTCTATGGCTACACCTTC

V gene: TRBV9
clone size: .
D gene: TRBD1
J gene: TRBJ2-7
CDR3 protein: CASSVGDRAYEQYF
CDR3 DNA: TGTGCCAGCAGCGTGGGGGACAGAGCCTACGAGCAGTACTTC